Following are 27 T cell receptor beta chains from one sample sequenced in a study of blood T cell repertoires in COVID-19. Generated by immunoSEQ multiplex PCR, the TCRdb table keeps only in-frame clones and is missing some. The sample includes about 220,000 clones, 60% to 85% of them seen just once. The sample was peripheral blood. The receptors here all came from a woman in her sixties or seventies with acute or convalescent COVID-19.

V and J are TRBV24-1 and TRBJ2-5; 7 bases line up with TRBD2. The CDR3 runs to 13 residues. Trimming removed 10 bases from V and 5 bases from J; junction bases left unmatched: 9. Germline CDR1 KGHDR, CDR2 SFDVKD. CDR3 sequence reads: CATSGGIVETQYF. DNA of the CDR3: TGTGCCACATCGGGGGGTATCGTGGAGACCCAGTACTTC.

The chain has TRBV24-1 and TRBJ2-5; D is perhaps TRBD2 (6 bases). The CDR3 runs 17 residues. From germline, CDR1 is KGHDR and CDR2 SFDVKD. The V end lost 4 bases, the J end lost 0 bases, and 17 bases lay between the germline ends. The CDR3 DNA reads TGTGCCACCAGTGAGCTCCCCAGTGCGGGGTACCAAGAGACCCAGTACTTC. Protein product: CATSELPSAGYQETQYF.

The chain is built from TRBV6-9 and TRBJ1-6; 12 bases are a match to TRBD1. Germline lookup yields CDR1 MNHGY and CDR2 SVAAGI. The CDR3 is 18 amino acids. Trimming removed 4 bases from V and 10 bases from J; junction bases left unmatched: 14. The CDR3 loop reads CASSSQPGQGARKSPLHF. The CDR3 DNA reads as TGTGCCAGCAGTTCACAACCGGGACAGGGGGCGCGGAAGTCACCCCTCCACTTT.

The CDR3 nucleotides read TGCAGCGTTATAAAGGGGTCCCGAGGAAAACTGTTTTTT. It is translated as CSVIKGSRGKLFF. The chain combines TRBV29-1 with TRBJ1-4, with TRBD1 as a possible D gene (5 bases). This CDR3 has 13 amino acids. Germline CDR1 is SQVTM and CDR2 is ANQGSEA. Between the trimmed V and J ends, which lost 5 bases and 10 bases, there was a span of 17 bases.

The chain recombines TRBV7-2 with TRBJ2-2; a possible D gene is TRBD1 (6 bases). This CDR3 region has 14 residues. CDR1 is SGHTA and CDR2 is FQGNSA in the germline V gene. V was shortened by 3 bases and J by 5 bases, with 10 bases between the two germline ends. The CDR3 DNA reads as TGTGCCAGCAGCTTGGCAGGGGTAACCGGGGAGCTGTTTTTT. Translating it yields CASSLAGVTGELFF.

The table lists this clone with a few counts. The chain couples TRBV19 to TRBJ1-2, with a possible D match to TRBD1 (6 bases). Germline V CDR1 and CDR2: LNHDA, SQIVND (reference sequence). V shed 3 bases and J shed 14 bases, with 19 bases lying between them. This CDR3 region has 13 residues. CDR3 DNA sequence: TGTGCCAGTAGTATCGACAGGACACCTCATGAGACCTTC. It specifies CASSIDRTPHETF. Drawing the rest from reference TRBV19 and TRBJ1-2, the complete variable domain is DGGITQSPKYLFRKEGQNVTLSCEQNLNHDAMYWYRQDPGQGLRLIYYSQIVNDFQKGDIAEGYSVSREKKESFPLTVTSAQKNPTAFYLCASSIDRTPHETFGSGTRLTVV.

In DNA form, the CDR3 reads TGTGCCTGGCTAAGAGTGGGAGATGAAAAACTGTTTTTT. This sequence encodes CAWLRVGDEKLFF. This rearrangement joins TRBV30 to TRBJ1-4, with D uncertain. This CDR3 contains 13 residues. The V end lost 5 bases, the J end lost 6 bases, and 13 bases lay between the germline ends. The germline V gene encodes CDR1 GTSNPN and CDR2 SVGIG (reference sequence).

The V and J genes are TRBV5-1 and TRBJ2-5, with TRBD2 matching over 8 bases. The junction had 13 bases not matched to a gene; V was cut back by 5 bases and J by 4 bases. This CDR3 comprises 16 residues. Germline CDR1 reads SGHRS; CDR2 reads YFSETQ. CDR3 protein: CASRGGTSRAGETQYF. The CDR3 coding sequence is TGCGCCAGCAGGGGCGGGACTAGTAGGGCTGGAGAGACCCAGTACTTC.

At least ten counts were recorded for this clone. The V call is TRBV20-1, the J call TRBJ2-7, with D possibly being TRBD1 (6 bases). The germline CDR1 and CDR2 sequences are DFQATT and SNEGSKA (reference sequence). The CDR3 covers 11 residues. The germline V and J ends were trimmed by 0 bases and 12 bases, with 12 bases remaining between them. Here the CDR3 DNA reads TGCAGTGCTAGAGACTTCAGGGGCTCGTACTTC. This sequence encodes CSARDFRGSYF.

The chain joins TRBV12-3 or TRBV12-4 to TRBJ1-2; D is ambiguous. With 5 bases removed from V and 8 bases from J, the gap between germline ends came to 15 bases. The CDR3 loop spans 13 amino acids. CDR3 residues: CASSKPMTRGYTF. DNA of the CDR3: TGTGCCAGCAGTAAACCCATGACAAGGGGCTACACCTTC.

The gene calls are TRBV24-1 and TRBJ2-6; no reliable D call. The CDR3 length is 14 residues. V lost 3 bases, J lost 4 bases, and 6 bases lay in between. Germline V gene sequence: CDR1 KGHDR, CDR2 SFDVKD. The DNA for the CDR3 is TGTGCCACCAGTGATCCGAGGGGGGCCAACGTCCTGACTTTC. It codes for CATSDPRGANVLTF.

J is TRBJ1-1 and V is TRBV2; 10 bases are shared with TRBD1. V shed 2 bases, J shed 4 bases, and the junction held 13 bases outside the gene matches. Per the germline V gene, CDR1 is SNHLY and CDR2 is FYNNEI. The CDR3 loop spans 18 amino acids. CDR3 coding DNA: TGTGCCAGCAGTGAAATCGAGGACAGGGGGACTTTTGGCACTGAAGCTTTCTTT. Residues: CASSEIEDRGTFGTEAFF.

V is TRBV3-1 (or the pseudogene TRBV3-2) and J is TRBJ2-5; 14 bases are shared with TRBD2. The junction had 10 bases not matched to a gene; V was cut back by 4 bases and J by 3 bases. This CDR3 has 18 amino acids. CDR1 and CDR2 (germline): LGHDT, YNNKEL (reference sequence). The CDR3 is CASSPNPVTSGGEETQYF. Written as DNA, the CDR3 is TGTGCCAGCAGCCCGAACCCCGTGACTAGCGGGGGGGAAGAGACCCAGTACTTC.

V and J are TRBV2 and TRBJ2-2; TRBD1 agrees at 7 bases. The CDR3 length is 14 residues. Per the germline V gene, CDR1 is SNHLY and CDR2 is FYNNEI. Losses at the gene ends were 3 bases for V and 6 bases for J; bases not matched to a gene: 4. The CDR3 protein is CASSETGYPGELFF. CDR3 coding DNA: TGTGCCAGCAGTGAGACAGGGTATCCCGGGGAGCTGTTTTTT. The full variable domain, in which reference TRBV2 and TRBJ2-2 provide the parts outside the CDR3, is EPEVTQTPSHQVTQMGQEVILRCVPISNHLYFYWYRQILGQKVEFLVSFYNNEISEKSEIFDDQFSVERPDGSNFTLKIRSTKLEDSAMYFCASSETGYPGELFFGEGSRLTVL.

The gene calls are TRBV11-2 and TRBJ1-2, with 8 bases fitting TRBD1. The CDR3 is made up of 14 amino acids. J gave up 4 bases and V 5 bases, and 6 bases lay outside the gene matches. The germline gives CDR1 SGHAT, CDR2 FQNNGV. The CDR3 DNA reads TGTGCCAGCAGCCTATTGACAGGGGCCTATGGCTACACCTTC. Translating gives CASSLLTGAYGYTF.

The rearrangement joins TRBV3-1 (or the pseudogene TRBV3-2) to TRBJ1-3; D is unresolved. V was cut by 1 base and J by 6 bases, with 4 bases left in between. From germline, CDR1 is LGHDT and CDR2 YNNKEL (reference sequence). The CDR3 is 12 residues long. CDR3 in DNA: TGTGCCAGCAGCCAAGTTCAAAACACCATATATTTT. Translated: CASSQVQNTIYF.

The chain recombines TRBV30 with TRBJ1-1; D may be TRBD1 (5 bases). The germline gives CDR1 GTSNPN, CDR2 SVGIG (reference sequence). CDR3 length: 11 amino acids. The V and J ends lost 1 base and 11 bases respectively, with 11 bases between them. CDR3 DNA sequence: TGTGCCTGGAGTGGGAGGGGTGAGGCTTTCTTT. This sequence encodes CAWSGRGEAFF.

This clone has more than one count but fewer than ten. V gene TRBV27 combines with J gene TRBJ2-1, with 7 bases that match TRBD1. CDR3 length: 15 residues. Losses at the gene ends were 6 bases for V and 8 bases for J; bases not matched to a gene: 13. Germline V CDR1 and CDR2: MNHEY, SMNVEV (reference sequence). The CDR3, as DNA: TGTGCCAGCAGCCACGACAGGGTCGTCTCGGATGAGCAGTTCTTC. This sequence encodes CASSHDRVVSDEQFF.

The chain couples TRBV24-1 to TRBJ2-3, with TRBD1 matching over 9 bases. The CDR3 length is 17 residues. Trimming removed 3 bases from V and 3 bases from J; junction bases left unmatched: 9. CDR1 is KGHDR and CDR2 is SFDVKD in the germline V gene. The CDR3 DNA sequence: TGTGCCACCAGTGATCCGGGACAGGGAAAAAAGACAGATACGCAGTATTTT. It yields the protein CATSDPGQGKKTDTQYF.

The chain joins TRBV12-3 or TRBV12-4 to TRBJ2-7; D unresolved. This CDR3 has 13 amino acids. Trimming shortened V by 5 bases and J by 8 bases, and 16 bases separated the two germline ends. CDR3 in DNA: TGTGCCAGCAGTGGGCAGGTCCCTTCCAAGCAGTACTTC. Its translation is CASSGQVPSKQYF.

The V gene is TRBV3-1 (or the pseudogene TRBV3-2), the J gene TRBJ1-3, with 9 bases lining up with TRBD1. The CDR3 loop spans 15 amino acids. Germline V gene sequence: CDR1 LGHDT, CDR2 YNNKEL (reference sequence). Losses at the gene ends were 3 bases for V and 5 bases for J; bases not matched to a gene: 5. The CDR3 loop reads CASSQGQGYRNTIYF. CDR3 sequence (DNA): TGTGCCAGCAGCCAGGGACAGGGTTACAGAAACACCATATATTTT.

V is TRBV27 and J is TRBJ1-1; 8 nucleotides align to TRBD1. Germline V gene data show CDR1 as MNHEY and CDR2 as SMNVEV (reference sequence). The CDR3 is 14 amino acids. V trimming: 6 bases; J trimming: 1 base; junction bases outside the gene matches: 4. The CDR3 DNA is TGTGCCAGCAGATGGACAGGGACGAACACTGAAGCTTTCTTT. This sequence encodes CASRWTGTNTEAFF.

The chain links TRBV27 to TRBJ2-2; 13 bases agree with TRBD2. Germline loops: CDR1 MNHEY, CDR2 SMNVEV (reference sequence). V was pared by 5 bases and J by 5 bases, with 8 bases of the junction left unmatched. The CDR3 sequence is 17 residues long. DNA of the CDR3: TGTGCCAGCAGTCCAACTAGCGGGGGGGCCGTTACCGGGGAGCTGTTTTTT. Translation: CASSPTSGGAVTGELFF.

This chain joins TRBV7-2 and TRBJ2-1; D may be TRBD2 (7 bases). CDR3 size: 14 residues. Germline CDR1 is SGHTA and CDR2 is FQGNSA. V lost 0 bases, J lost 8 bases, and 11 bases lay in between. The CDR3 region has the DNA TGTGCCAGCAGCTTAGCGGGGGGGCCGTATGAGCAGTTCTTC. It encodes CASSLAGGPYEQFF.

The chain joins TRBV6-2 or TRBV6-3 to TRBJ2-3; no reliable D call. V was pared by 2 bases and J by 3 bases, with 18 bases between. This CDR3 has 17 amino acids. CDR1 is MNHEY and CDR2 is SVGEGT in the germline V gene. In DNA form, the CDR3 reads TGTGCCAGCAGTTACCTTGGCGGAAGCCTTGTAACAGATACGCAGTATTTT. The encoded protein is CASSYLGGSLVTDTQYF.

The chain has TRBV4-2 and TRBJ2-5, with TRBD2 identical over 8 bases. The germline V gene encodes CDR1 LGHNA and CDR2 YNFKEQ. The CDR3 is made up of 19 amino acids. The J segment lost 0 bases and the V segment lost 0 bases, leaving 12 bases of the junction unmatched. CDR3 in DNA: TGTGCCAGCAGCCAAGAAGGGTCCGCTAGCGGGTTGTACCAAGAGACCCAGTACTTC. Protein product: CASSQEGSASGLYQETQYF.

Of note for this clone: The identical CDR3 is also encoded by other nucleotide sequences in the sample. The chain has TRBV28 and TRBJ1-5; 9 positions agree with TRBD1. CDR1 is MDHEN and CDR2 is SYDVKM in the germline V gene. This CDR3 comprises 16 residues. The trim removed 5 bases at V and 2 bases at J, leaving 7 bases unmatched. The CDR3, as DNA: TGTGCCAGCAGTCCGCCGGGACAGGGACGCAATCAGCCCCAGCATTTT. Translated, it gives CASSPPGQGRNQPQHF.